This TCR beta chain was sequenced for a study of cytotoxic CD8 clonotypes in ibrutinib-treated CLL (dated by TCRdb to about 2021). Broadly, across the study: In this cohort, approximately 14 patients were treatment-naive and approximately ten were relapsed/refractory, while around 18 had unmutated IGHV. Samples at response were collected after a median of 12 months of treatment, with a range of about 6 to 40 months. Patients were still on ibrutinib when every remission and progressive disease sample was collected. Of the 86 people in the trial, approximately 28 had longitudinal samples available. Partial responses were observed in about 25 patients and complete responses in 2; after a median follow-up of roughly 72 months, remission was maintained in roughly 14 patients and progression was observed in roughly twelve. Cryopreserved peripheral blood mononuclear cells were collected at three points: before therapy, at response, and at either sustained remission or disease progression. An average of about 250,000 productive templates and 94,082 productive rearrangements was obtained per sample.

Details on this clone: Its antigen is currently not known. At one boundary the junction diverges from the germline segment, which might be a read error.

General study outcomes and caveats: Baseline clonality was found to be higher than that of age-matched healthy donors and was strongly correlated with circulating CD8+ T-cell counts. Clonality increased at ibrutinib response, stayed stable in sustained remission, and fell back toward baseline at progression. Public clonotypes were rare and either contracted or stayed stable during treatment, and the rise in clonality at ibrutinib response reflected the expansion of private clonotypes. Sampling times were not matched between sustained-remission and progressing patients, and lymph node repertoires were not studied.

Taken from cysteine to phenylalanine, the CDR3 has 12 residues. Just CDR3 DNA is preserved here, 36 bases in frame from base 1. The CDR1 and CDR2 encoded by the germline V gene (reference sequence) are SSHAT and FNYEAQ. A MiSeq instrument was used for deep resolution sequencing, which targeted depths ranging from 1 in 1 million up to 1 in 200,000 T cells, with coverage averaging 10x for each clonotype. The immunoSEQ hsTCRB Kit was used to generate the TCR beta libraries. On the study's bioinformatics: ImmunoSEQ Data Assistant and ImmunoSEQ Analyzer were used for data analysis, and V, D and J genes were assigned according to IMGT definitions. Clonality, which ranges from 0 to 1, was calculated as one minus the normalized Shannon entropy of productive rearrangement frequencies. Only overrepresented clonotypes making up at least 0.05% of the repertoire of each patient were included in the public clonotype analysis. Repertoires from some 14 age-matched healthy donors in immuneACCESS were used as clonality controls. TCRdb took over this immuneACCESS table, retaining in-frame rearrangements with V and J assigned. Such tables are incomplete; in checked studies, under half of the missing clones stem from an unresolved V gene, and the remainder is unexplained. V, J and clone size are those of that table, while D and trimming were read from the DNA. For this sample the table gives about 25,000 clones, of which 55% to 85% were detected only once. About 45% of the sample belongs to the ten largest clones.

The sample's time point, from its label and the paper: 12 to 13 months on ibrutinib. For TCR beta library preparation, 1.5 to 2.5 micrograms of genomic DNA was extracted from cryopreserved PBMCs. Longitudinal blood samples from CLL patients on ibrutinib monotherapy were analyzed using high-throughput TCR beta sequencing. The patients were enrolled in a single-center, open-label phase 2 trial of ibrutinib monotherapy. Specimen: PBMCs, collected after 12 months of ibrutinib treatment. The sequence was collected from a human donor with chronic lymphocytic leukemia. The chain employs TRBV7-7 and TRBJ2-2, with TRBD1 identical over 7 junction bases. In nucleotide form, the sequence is TGTGCTAGCAGCTCCACAGGGGTGGAGCTGTTTTTT. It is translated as CASSSTGVELFF.